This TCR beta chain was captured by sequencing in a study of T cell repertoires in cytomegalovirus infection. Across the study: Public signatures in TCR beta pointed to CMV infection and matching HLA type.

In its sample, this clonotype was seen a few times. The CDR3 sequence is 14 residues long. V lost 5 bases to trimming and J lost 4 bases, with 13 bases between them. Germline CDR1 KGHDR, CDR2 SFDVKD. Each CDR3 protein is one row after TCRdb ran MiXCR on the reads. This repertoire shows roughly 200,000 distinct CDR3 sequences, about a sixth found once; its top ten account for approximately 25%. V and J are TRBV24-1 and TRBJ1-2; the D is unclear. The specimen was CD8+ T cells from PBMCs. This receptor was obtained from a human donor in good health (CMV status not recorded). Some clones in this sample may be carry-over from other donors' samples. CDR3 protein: CATSGSRGPYGYTF. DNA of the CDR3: TGTGCCACCAGTGGTTCGCGGGGTCCCTATGGCTACACCTTC.